This T cell receptor (beta chain) is from a study of early T cells in non-severe SARS-CoV-2 infection (dated by TCRdb to about 2021). Regarding the study in general: Because TCR sequencing was done on bulk RNA from unsorted whole blood, the alpha and beta chains could not be paired. Broad study findings and their caveats: VDJdb matching was skewed toward anti-spike CD8 responses and likely underestimated virus-specific expansions, missing private and CD4 specificities.

On this clonotype itself: No antigen is known for it. No much larger clone exists at a distance of one base, and base qualities are not known.

Library method: 5' RACE. TCRdb names NextSeq 500 as the instrument used. In the TCR library protocol, unique molecular identifiers were attached to individual cDNA molecules to correct for PCR bias and sequencing error. Sequencing covered both TCR alpha and beta chains, and within each sample the abundances of alpha and beta sequences were tightly co-correlated. Processing in the source paper ran as follows. Decombinator V4 was used to annotate the V gene, J gene and CDR3 of the TCR sequences. TCRs were defined as expanded if a significant change between any two time points was detected under a Poisson model with p below 0.0001. Abundances of TCRs were expressed as counts per million after normalisation to the total number of TCRs sequenced in each sample. MAIT TCRs were defined by TRAV1-2 paired with TRAJ12, TRAJ20 or TRAJ33, and iNKT TCRs by TRAV10 paired with TRAJ18. VDJdb, accessed 1 November 2021, was searched for CMV, EBV and SARS-CoV-2 annotated TCRs, with TCRs annotated for multiple antigens excluded. TCRdb reprocessing: public reads trimmed at Q25 with fastp, clones called with MiXCR, in-frame beta chains kept. Rows with a matching CDR3 protein are joined into one entry that keeps the most common DNA and genes. Clone size and V and J calls follow TCRdb, not the original study. Recorded for this sample are about 77,000 distinct CDR3 sequences; about a sixth of them occurred a single time. The ten biggest clones cover roughly 2.7% of the sample.

A case-control design nested within a healthcare worker cohort in London, UK, was used, with weekly nasopharyngeal swab PCR tests and blood sampling performed. Between 23 and 31 March 2020, the week of the UK lockdown, healthcare workers were enrolled and then followed up weekly for as long as 16 weeks. The CDR3, cysteine through phenylalanine, is 15 amino acids long. The CDR3 DNA has 45 bases and is translated from base 1. V is pruned by 2 bases and J by 0 bases, leaving 2 bases of the junction without a gene match. For CDR1 and CDR2, the germline V gene lists SGHTA and FQGTGA. The sequence is built from TRBV7-3 and TRBJ1-1; 8 bases in the junction line up with TRBD1. The source is an adult who was a healthcare worker with PCR-confirmed SARS-CoV-2 infection or an uninfected control (not recorded which). Sample: whole blood. The nucleotide sequence reads TGTGCCAGCAGCTTAGGGGACAGGTTGAACACTGAAGCTTTCTTT. It codes for CASSLGDRLNTEAFF.